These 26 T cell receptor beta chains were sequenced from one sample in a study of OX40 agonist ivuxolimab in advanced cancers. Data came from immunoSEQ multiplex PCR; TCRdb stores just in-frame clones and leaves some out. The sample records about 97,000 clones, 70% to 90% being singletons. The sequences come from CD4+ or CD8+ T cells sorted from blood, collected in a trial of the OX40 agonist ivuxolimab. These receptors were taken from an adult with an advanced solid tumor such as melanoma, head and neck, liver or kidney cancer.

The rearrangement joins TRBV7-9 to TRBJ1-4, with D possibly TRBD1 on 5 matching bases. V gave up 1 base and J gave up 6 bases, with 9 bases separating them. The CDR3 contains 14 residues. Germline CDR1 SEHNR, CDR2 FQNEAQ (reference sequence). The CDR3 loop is CASSLVQAHEKLFF. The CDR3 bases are TGTGCCAGCAGCTTAGTACAGGCACATGAAAAACTGTTTTTT.

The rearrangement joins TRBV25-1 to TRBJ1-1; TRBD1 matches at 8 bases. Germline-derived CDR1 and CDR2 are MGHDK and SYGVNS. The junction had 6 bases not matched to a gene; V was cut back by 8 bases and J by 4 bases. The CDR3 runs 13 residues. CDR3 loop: CASRDRIITEAFF. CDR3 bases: TGTGCCAGCCGGGACAGGATAATCACTGAAGCTTTCTTT.

The CDR3 region is CASSYRQGVNTEAFF. The CDR3 DNA is TGTGCCAGTAGTTACAGACAGGGGGTTAACACTGAAGCTTTCTTT. V gene TRBV19 combines with J gene TRBJ1-1; 9 bases are shared with TRBD1. The junction had 6 bases not matched to a gene; V was cut back by 5 bases and J by 2 bases. The CDR3 is 15 residues long. CDR1 is LNHDA, CDR2 SQIVND, per germline (reference sequence). Complete variable domain (other parts from reference TRBV19 and TRBJ1-1): DGGITQSPKYLFRKEGQNVTLSCEQNLNHDAMYWYRQDPGQGLRLIYYSQIVNDFQKGDIAEGYSVSREKKESFPLTVTSAQKNPTAFYLCASSYRQGVNTEAFFGQGTRLTVV.

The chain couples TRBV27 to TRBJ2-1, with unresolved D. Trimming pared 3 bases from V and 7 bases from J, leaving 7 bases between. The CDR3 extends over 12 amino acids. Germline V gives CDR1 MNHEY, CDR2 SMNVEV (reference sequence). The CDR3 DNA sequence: TGTGCCAGCAGTTTCAGGCAAAATGAGCAGTTCTTC. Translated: CASSFRQNEQFF.

Written as DNA, the CDR3 is TGTGCCAGCAGTCAACAGGGGAACACTGAAGCTTTCTTT. Protein: CASSQQGNTEAFF. This chain links TRBV6-6 with TRBJ1-1, with a tentative D call TRBD1 (6 bases). Per germline, CDR1 MNHNY and CDR2 SVGAGI (reference sequence). V dropped 5 bases and J dropped 1 base, with 8 bases sitting between them. The CDR3 is 13 residues long.

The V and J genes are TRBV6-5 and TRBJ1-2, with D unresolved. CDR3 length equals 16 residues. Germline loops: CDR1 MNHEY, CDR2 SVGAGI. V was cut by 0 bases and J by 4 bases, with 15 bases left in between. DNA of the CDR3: TGTGCCAGCAGTTACTCGGCTTTAGGAGACGCCTATGGCTACACCTTC. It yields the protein CASSYSALGDAYGYTF.

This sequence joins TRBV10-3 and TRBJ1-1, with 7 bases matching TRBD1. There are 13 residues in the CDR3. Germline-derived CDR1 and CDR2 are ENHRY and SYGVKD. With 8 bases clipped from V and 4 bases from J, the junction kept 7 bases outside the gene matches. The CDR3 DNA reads TGTGCCATCGGAGGACAGGTGGGCACTGAAGCTTTCTTT. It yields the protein CAIGGQVGTEAFF.

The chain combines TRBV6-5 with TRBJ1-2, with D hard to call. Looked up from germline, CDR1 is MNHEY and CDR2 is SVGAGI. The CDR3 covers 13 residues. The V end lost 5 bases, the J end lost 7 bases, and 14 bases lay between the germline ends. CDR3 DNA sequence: TGTGCCAGCAGTCAAGCGGGGAGAGGTGGCTACACCTTC. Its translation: CASSQAGRGGYTF.

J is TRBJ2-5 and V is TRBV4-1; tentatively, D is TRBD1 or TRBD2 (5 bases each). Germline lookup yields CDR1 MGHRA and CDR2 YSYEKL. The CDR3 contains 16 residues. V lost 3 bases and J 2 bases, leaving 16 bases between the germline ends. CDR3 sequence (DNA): TGCGCCAGCAGCCACGCAGCAGGGAGTGGGCAAGAGACCCAGTACTTC. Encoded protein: CASSHAAGSGQETQYF.

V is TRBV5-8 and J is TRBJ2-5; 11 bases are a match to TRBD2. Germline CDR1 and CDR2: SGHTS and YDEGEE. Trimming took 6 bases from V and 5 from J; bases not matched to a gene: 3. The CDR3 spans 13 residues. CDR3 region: CASILAGGETQYF. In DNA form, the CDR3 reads TGTGCCAGCATCTTAGCGGGAGGGGAGACCCAGTACTTC.

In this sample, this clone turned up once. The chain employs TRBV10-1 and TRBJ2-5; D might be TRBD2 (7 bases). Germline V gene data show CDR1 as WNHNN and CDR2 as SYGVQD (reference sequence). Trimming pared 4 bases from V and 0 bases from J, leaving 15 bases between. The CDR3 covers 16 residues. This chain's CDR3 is CASSAGAGANQETQYF. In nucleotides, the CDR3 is TGCGCCAGCAGTGCAGGTGCGGGGGCCAACCAAGAGACCCAGTACTTC.

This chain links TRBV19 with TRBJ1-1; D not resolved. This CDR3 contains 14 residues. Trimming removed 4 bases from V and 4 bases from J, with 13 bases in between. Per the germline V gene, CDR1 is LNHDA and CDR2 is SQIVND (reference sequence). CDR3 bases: TGTGCCAGTAGTACAGGCCGTTTCCGCACTGAAGCTTTCTTT. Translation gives CASSTGRFRTEAFF. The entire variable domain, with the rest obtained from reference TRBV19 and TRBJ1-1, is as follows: DGGITQSPKYLFRKEGQNVTLSCEQNLNHDAMYWYRQDPGQGLRLIYYSQIVNDFQKGDIAEGYSVSREKKESFPLTVTSAQKNPTAFYLCASSTGRFRTEAFFGQGTRLTVV.

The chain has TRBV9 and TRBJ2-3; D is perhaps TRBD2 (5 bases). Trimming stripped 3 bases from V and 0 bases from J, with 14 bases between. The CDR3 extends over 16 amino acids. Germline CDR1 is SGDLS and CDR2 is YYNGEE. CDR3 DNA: TGTGCCAGCAGCGCAAATGTTCTAGCTAGCACAGATACGCAGTATTTT. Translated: CASSANVLASTDTQYF.

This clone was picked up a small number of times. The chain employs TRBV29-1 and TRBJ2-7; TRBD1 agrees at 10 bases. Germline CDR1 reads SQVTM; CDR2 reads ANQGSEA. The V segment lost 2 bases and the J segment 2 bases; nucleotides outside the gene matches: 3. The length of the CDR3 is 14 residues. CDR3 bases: TGCAGCGTTGAATGGGACAGGGGTACCTACGAGCAGTACTTC. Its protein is CSVEWDRGTYEQYF.

The CDR3 nucleotides read TGTGCCAGCACCTCCCTGGCGGGAGTCGAGCAGTTCTTC. Translating gives CASTSLAGVEQFF. The chain is built from TRBV7-6 and TRBJ2-1, with 7 bases that match TRBD2. This CDR3 contains 13 residues. Germline CDR1 is SGHVS and CDR2 is FNYEAQ. V was pared by 7 bases and J by 10 bases, with 10 bases of the junction left unmatched.

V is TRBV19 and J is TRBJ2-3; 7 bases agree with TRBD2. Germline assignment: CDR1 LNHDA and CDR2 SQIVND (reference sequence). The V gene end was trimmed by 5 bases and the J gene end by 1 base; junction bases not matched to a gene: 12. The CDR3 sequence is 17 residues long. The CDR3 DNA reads TGTGCCAGTAGTTTAAGCGGGATGAGCGTCGGCACAGATACGCAGTATTTT. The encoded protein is CASSLSGMSVGTDTQYF. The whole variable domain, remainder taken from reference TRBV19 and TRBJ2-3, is DGGITQSPKYLFRKEGQNVTLSCEQNLNHDAMYWYRQDPGQGLRLIYYSQIVNDFQKGDIAEGYSVSREKKESFPLTVTSAQKNPTAFYLCASSLSGMSVGTDTQYFGPGTRLTVL.

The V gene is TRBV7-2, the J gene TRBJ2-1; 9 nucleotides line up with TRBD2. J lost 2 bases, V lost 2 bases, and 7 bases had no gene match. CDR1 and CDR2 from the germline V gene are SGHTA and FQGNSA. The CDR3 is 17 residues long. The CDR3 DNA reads TGTGCCAGCAGCTTACTAGCGGGGAGCCTTACCTACAATGAGCAGTTCTTC. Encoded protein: CASSLLAGSLTYNEQFF.

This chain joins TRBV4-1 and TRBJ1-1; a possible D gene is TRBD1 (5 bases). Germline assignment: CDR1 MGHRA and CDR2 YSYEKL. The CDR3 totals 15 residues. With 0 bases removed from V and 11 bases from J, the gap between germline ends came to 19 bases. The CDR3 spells CASSQEGVKFGSAFF. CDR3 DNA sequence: TGCGCCAGCAGCCAAGAAGGGGTCAAGTTTGGTAGTGCTTTCTTT.

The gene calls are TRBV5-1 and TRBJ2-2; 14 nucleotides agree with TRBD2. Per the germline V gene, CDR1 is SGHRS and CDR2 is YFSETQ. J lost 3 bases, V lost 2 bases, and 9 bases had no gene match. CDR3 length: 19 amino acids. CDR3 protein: CASSFFPGTSGSDTGELFF. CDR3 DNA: TGCGCCAGCAGCTTTTTTCCCGGGACTAGCGGGAGCGACACCGGGGAGCTGTTTTTT.

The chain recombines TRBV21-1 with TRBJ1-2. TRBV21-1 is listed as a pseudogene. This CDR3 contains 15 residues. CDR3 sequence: CASSDKGAPYYGYTF. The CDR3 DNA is TGTGCCAGCAGCGATAAGGGCGCTCCCTACTATGGCTACACCTTC.

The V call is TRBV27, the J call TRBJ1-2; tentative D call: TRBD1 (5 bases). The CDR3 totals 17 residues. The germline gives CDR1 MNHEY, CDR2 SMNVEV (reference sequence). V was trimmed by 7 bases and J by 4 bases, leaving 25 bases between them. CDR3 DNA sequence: TGTGCCAGCACCCCCGTGGGTTTTGAGGGGTCTACCTATGGCTACACCTTC. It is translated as CASTPVGFEGSTYGYTF.

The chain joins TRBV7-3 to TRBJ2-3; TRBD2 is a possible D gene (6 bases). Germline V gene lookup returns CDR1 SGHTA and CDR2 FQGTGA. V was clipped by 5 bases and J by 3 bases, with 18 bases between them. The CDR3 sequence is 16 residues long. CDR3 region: CASSRRAGGATDTQYF. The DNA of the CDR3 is TGTGCCAGCAGCCGGAGGGCCGGTGGGGCGACAGATACGCAGTATTTT.

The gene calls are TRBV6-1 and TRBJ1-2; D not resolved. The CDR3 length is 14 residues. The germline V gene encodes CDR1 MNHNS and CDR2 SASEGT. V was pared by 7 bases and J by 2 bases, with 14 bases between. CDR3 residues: CASTARTVNYGYTF. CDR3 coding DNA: TGTGCCAGCACTGCGAGGACGGTGAACTATGGCTACACCTTC.

CDR3 loop: CASSLVAGITNYGYTF. The CDR3 nucleotides read TGTGCCAGCAGCTTAGTTGCAGGGATTACTAACTATGGCTACACCTTC. The chain employs TRBV7-2 and TRBJ1-2; D is perhaps TRBD1 (5 bases). Trimming removed 1 base at V and 0 bases at J, with 12 bases between. The germline V gene has CDR1 SGHTA and CDR2 FQGNSA. The CDR3 is made up of 16 amino acids.

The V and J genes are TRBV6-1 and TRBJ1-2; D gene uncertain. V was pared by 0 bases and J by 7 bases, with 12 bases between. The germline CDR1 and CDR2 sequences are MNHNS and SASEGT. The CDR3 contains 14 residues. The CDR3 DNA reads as TGTGCCAGCAGTGAAGCCTACGGCGGGGTTGGCTACACCTTC. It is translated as CASSEAYGGVGYTF.

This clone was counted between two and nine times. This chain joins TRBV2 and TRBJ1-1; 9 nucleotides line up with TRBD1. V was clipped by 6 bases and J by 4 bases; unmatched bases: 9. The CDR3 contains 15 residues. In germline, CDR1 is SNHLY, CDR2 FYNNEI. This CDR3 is CASRRIDRGGTEAFF. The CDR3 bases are TGTGCCAGCAGAAGGATAGACAGGGGGGGCACTGAAGCTTTCTTT.